The rows below give T cell receptor beta chains drawn from one sample of a study of shared clonotypes between healthy human individuals. Profiling relied on immunoSEQ multiplex PCR, and the TCRdb table lists in-frame clones only, not all of them. The table shows about 2.4 million clones, with 93% occurring only once. The source material was naive CD4+ T cells from PBMCs. The receptors shown here come from a man between 18 and 29 years old in good health. Some clones in this sample may be carry-over from other donors' samples. CDR3s include the opening cysteine and the closing phenylalanine or tryptophan. A D gene is named only where the DNA matches it firmly. For some rows the clone size is stated as once, few or many, or as a class when expanded; others skip it.

v_gene	j_gene	abundance	len	d_gene	CDR3aa	CDR3nt
TRBV5-1	TRBJ1-5	NA	14	TRBD1	CASSRTGGDQPQHF	TGCGCCAGCAGCAGGACAGGCGGGGATCAGCCCCAGCATTTT
TRBV7-2	TRBJ1-1	NA	16	NA	CASSSSPVKPAAEAFF	TGTGCCAGCAGCTCTAGCCCCGTCAAACCGGCGGCTGAAGCTTTCTTT
TRBV6-5	TRBJ2-7	NA	15	TRBD1	CASSTPRDRGYEQYF	TGTGCCAGCAGTACCCCTCGGGACAGGGGCTACGAGCAGTACTTC
TRBV4-3	TRBJ2-1	NA	20	TRBD2	CASSQVGLAGILSSYNEQFF	TGCGCCAGCAGCCAAGTTGGACTAGCGGGAATCCTAAGCTCCTACAATGAGCAGTTCTTC
TRBV7-9	TRBJ2-1	NA	15	NA	CASSPSGNSYNEQFF	TGTGCCAGCAGTCCCAGCGGAAACTCCTACAATGAGCAGTTCTTC
TRBV11-2	TRBJ1-4	NA	16	NA	CASSDPGRSPNEKLFF	TGTGCCAGCAGTGATCCCGGACGGTCTCCTAATGAAAAACTGTTTTTT
TRBV29-1	TRBJ1-1	NA	12	NA	CSVERGNTEAFF	TGCAGCGTTGAAAGGGGGAACACTGAAGCTTTCTTT
TRBV19	TRBJ2-7	NA	16	NA	CASKNTGQASSSEQYF	TGTGCCAGTAAGAATACAGGGCAGGCTAGTTCCAGTGAGCAGTACTTC
TRBV18	TRBJ2-3	NA	16	TRBD2	CASSPLTSGRADTQYF	TGTGCCAGCTCACCACTTACTAGCGGGAGGGCGGATACGCAGTATTTT
TRBV9	TRBJ1-3	NA	15	NA	CASSASSLSGNTIYF	TGTGCCAGCAGCGCTTCGAGCCTCTCTGGAAACACCATATATTTT
TRBV5-1	TRBJ2-3	NA	15	TRBD1	CASSWGQGASDTQYF	TGCGCCAGCAGCTGGGGACAGGGGGCGTCAGATACGCAGTATTTT
TRBV19	TRBJ1-5	NA	15	NA	CASTPGTRVGQPQHF	TGTGCCAGTACCCCGGGGACTCGCGTCGGGCAGCCCCAGCATTTT
TRBV28	TRBJ2-3	NA	15	TRBD1	CASSLLDRLTDTQYF	TGTGCCAGCAGTTTATTGGACAGGTTGACAGATACGCAGTATTTT
TRBV6-1	TRBJ2-6	NA	13	NA	CATLAGGANVLTF	TGTGCCACACTCGCGGGGGGGGCCAACGTCCTGACTTTC
TRBV28	TRBJ1-6	NA	15	NA	CASSLLTLDNSPLHF	TGTGCCAGCAGTTTATTGACACTCGATAATTCACCCCTCCACTTT
TRBV4-2	TRBJ2-7	NA	15	NA	CASSQESRLAYEQYF	TGTGCCAGCAGCCAAGAGTCTCGGCTAGCATACGAGCAGTACTTC
TRBV15	TRBJ2-5	NA	15	NA	CATSSPGQRLETQYF	TGTGCCACCAGCAGCCCAGGACAGCGGTTGGAGACCCAGTACTTC
TRBV20-1	TRBJ2-7	NA	10	NA	CSAPQYEQYF	TGCAGTGCCCCCCAGTACGAGCAGTACTTC
TRBV5-4	TRBJ2-3	NA	15	TRBD1	CASSNDRGPSDTQYF	TGTGCCAGCAGCAATGACAGGGGGCCGTCAGATACGCAGTATTTT
TRBV2	TRBJ2-3	NA	12	NA	CASTLYTDTQYF	TGTGCCAGCACCTTGTACACAGATACGCAGTATTTT
TRBV5-1	TRBJ2-1	NA	15	TRBD2	CASSAGTSGRNEQFF	TGCGCCAGCAGCGCGGGGACTAGCGGGAGGAATGAGCAGTTCTTC
TRBV28	TRBJ2-1	NA	15	NA	CASSSWGRDYNEQFF	TGTGCCAGCAGTTCCTGGGGCAGGGACTACAATGAGCAGTTCTTC
TRBV7-8	TRBJ1-1	NA	15	TRBD1	CASRRGPVTNTEAFF	TGTGCCAGCAGAAGGGGGCCGGTAACGAACACTGAAGCTTTCTTT
TRBV7-2	TRBJ2-3	NA	14	TRBD1	CASSFGQGAATQYF	TGTGCCAGCAGCTTTGGACAGGGGGCGGCTACGCAGTATTTT
TRBV6-6	TRBJ2-1	once	15	NA	CASSHRTFSYNEQFF	TGTGCCAGCAGCCACAGGACTTTCTCCTACAATGAGCAGTTCTTC
TRBV29-1	TRBJ1-1	few	14	NA	CSVERPGRDTEAFF	TGCAGCGTTGAACGACCCGGAAGGGACACTGAAGCTTTCTTT
TRBV11-2	TRBJ1-1	NA	15	TRBD1	CASSLGTGENTEAFF	TGTGCCAGCAGCTTAGGGACAGGGGAGAACACTGAAGCTTTCTTT
TRBV6-5	TRBJ2-3	once	15	NA	CASSYFGSSTDTQYF	TGTGCCAGCAGTTACTTTGGGTCCAGCACAGATACGCAGTATTTT
TRBV6-1	TRBJ2-7	NA	14	NA	CASSAPTRGYEQYF	TGTGCCAGCAGTGCCCCCACTAGGGGCTACGAGCAGTACTTC
TRBV30	TRBJ2-4	NA	15	NA	CAWSHTGGSQNIQYF	TGTGCCTGGAGTCACACAGGCGGGTCGCAAAACATTCAGTACTTC
TRBV29-1	TRBJ2-3	NA	14	NA	CSVDLEGWADTQYF	TGCAGCGTTGACTTGGAGGGGTGGGCAGATACGCAGTATTTT